This passage covers 27 T cell receptor beta chains from one sample sequenced in a study of T cells in Graves' hyperthyroidism and ophthalmopathy. It was RNA transcripts that yielded the amplified TCR beta CDR3 regions. TCR CDR3 regions were first amplified by RT-PCR with HTBI primers. TCRdb passed the multiplex PCR reads through MiXCR, listing each CDR3 protein once. The sample consists of some 500,000 distinct CDR3 sequences, around 15% of them appearing once. The sequenced sample consisted of blood. All receptors come from a woman aged 18-35 years with Graves' hyperthyroidism.

In its sample, this clonotype was seen many times. V is TRBV15 and J is TRBJ2-5; 7 nucleotides agree with TRBD2. In germline, CDR1 is LNHNV, CDR2 YYDKDF (reference sequence). CDR3 size: 13 residues. Unmatched junction bases numbered 6, after V lost 8 bases and J lost 3 bases. The CDR3 spells CATLRGREETQYF. DNA for the CDR3: TGTGCCACCTTACGCGGGAGAGAAGAGACCCAGTACTTC.

Only a few counts were recorded for this clonotype. This rearrangement joins TRBV6-5 to TRBJ2-1, with a tentative D call TRBD1 (6 bases). CDR1 is MNHEY and CDR2 is SVGAGI in the germline V gene. V lost 2 bases and J lost 4, with 24 bases in between. The CDR3 extends over 19 amino acids. In DNA form, the CDR3 reads TGTGCCAGCAGTTACGGACCAGGGGTAGCCGGCCCCCTTTACAATGAGCAGTTCTTC. Amino acids: CASSYGPGVAGPLYNEQFF.

This clonotype was found once. This chain connects TRBV13 to TRBJ2-3; no firm D call. Per germline, CDR1 PRHDT and CDR2 FYEKMQ (reference sequence). The CDR3 is made up of 14 amino acids. V lost 0 bases and J lost 4, with 8 bases in between. CDR3 sequence reads: CASSLGQVPDTQYF. The CDR3 bases are TGTGCCAGCAGCTTAGGGCAGGTCCCAGATACGCAGTATTTT.

This clonotype was seen many times. The chain employs TRBV10-3 and TRBJ2-7; TRBD1 aligns across 7 bases. V was pared by 2 bases and J by 4 bases, with 5 bases of the junction left unmatched. CDR1 and CDR2 (germline): ENHRY, SYGVKD. The CDR3 covers 14 residues. CDR3 sequence: CAISETTGRYEQYV. CDR3 bases: TGTGCCATCAGTGAGACGACAGGGAGATACGAGCAGTACGTC.

The count of this clonotype is one. Being one base from a much bigger clone, this may be a read error. This rearrangement joins TRBV5-1 to TRBJ1-1; the D is unclear. The CDR3 runs 14 residues. V lost 5 bases, J lost 4 bases, and 15 bases lay in between. The germline gives CDR1 SGHRS, CDR2 YFSETQ. CDR3 in amino acids: CASRLRESSTEAFF. The CDR3 region has the DNA TGCGCCAGCAGATTAAGGGAGAGCAGCACTGAAGCTTTCTTT. Drawing the rest from reference TRBV5-1 and TRBJ1-1, the complete variable domain is KAGVTQTPRYLIKTRGQQVTLSCSPISGHRSVSWYQQTPGQGLQFLFEYFSETQRNKGNFPGRFSGRQFSNSRSEMNVSTLELGDSALYLCASRLRESSTEAFFGQGTRLTVV.

Many counts were recorded for this clonotype. The chain carries TRBV12-3 or TRBV12-4 and TRBJ2-5; maybe TRBD1 (6 bases). The CDR3 spans 14 residues. V was shortened by 5 bases and J by 4 bases, with 14 bases between the two germline ends. CDR3 DNA sequence: TGTGCCAGCAGTGCTGGGACACCCCTAGAGACCCAGTACTTC. It encodes CASSAGTPLETQYF.

This clonotype has ten or more counts. The V call is TRBV18, the J call TRBJ2-1; 8 nucleotides line up with TRBD2. Trimming cost V 3 bases and J 7 bases; bases outside gene matches: 5. The CDR3 sequence is 14 residues long. Germline CDR1 is KGHSH and CDR2 is LQKENI. The CDR3 reads CASSPSGGPNEQFF. The CDR3 DNA reads as TGTGCCAGCTCACCTTCGGGAGGGCCGAATGAGCAGTTCTTC.

This clonotype was recorded many times. The chain carries TRBV19 and TRBJ2-1; 10 bases fit TRBD2. Unmatched junction bases numbered 12, after V lost 4 bases and J lost 6 bases. CDR1 LNHDA and CDR2 SQIVND come from the germline V gene (reference sequence). This CDR3 contains 17 residues. The CDR3 region has the DNA TGTGCCAGTAGTAGTCACAGCGGGAGGGCAACAGGCAATGAGCAGTTCTTC. Encoded protein: CASSSHSGRATGNEQFF.

This clonotype was recorded at least ten times. V and J are TRBV12-3 or TRBV12-4 and TRBJ2-1; D may be TRBD1 (5 bases). The CDR3 runs 14 residues. The V end was cut by 3 bases, the J end by 13 bases, with 19 bases between. CDR3 loop: CASSFVGPSEHQFF. The CDR3 DNA reads TGTGCCAGCAGTTTCGTGGGGCCCTCGGAGCATCAGTTCTTC.

The gene calls are TRBV20-1 and TRBJ2-4; the D gene is possibly TRBD2 (6 bases). In germline, CDR1 is DFQATT, CDR2 SNEGSKA (reference sequence). The CDR3 loop spans 15 amino acids. Deletions cut 1 base from V and 7 bases from J, with 17 bases between. The CDR3 loop is CSARGGTPINNIQYF. The CDR3 DNA reads as TGCAGTGCTAGAGGCGGGACCCCAATTAACAACATTCAGTACTTC.

This clonotype was seen a few times. This chain joins TRBV28 and TRBJ1-6; D perhaps matches TRBD1 (5 bases). CDR1 is MDHEN and CDR2 is SYDVKM in the germline V gene. This CDR3 contains 15 residues. V lost 3 bases to trimming and J lost 13 bases, with 19 bases between them. The CDR3 loop is CASSFPLGDPQPLHF. The CDR3 bases are TGTGCCAGCAGTTTCCCCCTGGGGGACCCTCAGCCCCTCCACTTT.

The sample holds many counts of this clonotype. The genes are TRBV20-1 and TRBJ1-1; D unresolved. This CDR3 region has 14 residues. V was pared by 0 bases and J by 5 bases, with 13 bases between. Germline CDR1 reads DFQATT; CDR2 reads SNEGSKA (reference sequence). The CDR3 loop is CSARDPGYVTEAFF. The DNA for the CDR3 is TGCAGTGCTAGAGATCCGGGGTATGTTACTGAAGCTTTCTTT.

V usage is TRBV5-8 and J usage is TRBJ2-7, with a possible D match to TRBD2 (6 bases). The V end was cut by 2 bases, the J end by 4 bases, with 16 bases between. CDR3 size: 15 residues. Germline CDR1 SGHTS, CDR2 YDEGEE. The CDR3 is CASSLPRGIGYEQYF. CDR3 nucleotide sequence: TGTGCCAGCAGCTTACCGCGCGGGATTGGGTACGAGCAGTACTTC.

This clonotype was detected a few times. This sequence joins TRBV6-5 and TRBJ2-7, with D tentatively TRBD2 (5 bases). The CDR3 is 17 residues long. V gave up 0 bases and J gave up 6 bases, with 21 bases separating them. Per germline, CDR1 MNHEY and CDR2 SVGAGI. This CDR3 reads CASSYSRTFAGYGEQYF. As DNA, the CDR3 is TGTGCCAGCAGTTACTCGCGGACTTTTGCGGGTTACGGCGAGCAGTACTTC.

The sample holds many counts of this clonotype. This chain links TRBV5-1 with TRBJ2-1; the match to TRBD2 covers 7 bases. CDR3 size: 16 residues. V trimming: 0 bases; J trimming: 0 bases; junction bases outside the gene matches: 3. From germline, CDR1 is SGHRS and CDR2 YFSETQ. For the CDR3, the DNA is TGCGCCAGCAGCTTGGAACTAGCGTTCTCCTACAATGAGCAGTTCTTC. Protein sequence: CASSLELAFSYNEQFF.

This clonotype came up many times. The V gene is TRBV11-3, the J gene TRBJ2-5, with TRBD1 as a possible D gene (5 bases). Deletions cut 0 bases from V and 5 bases from J, with 10 bases between. The germline V gene has CDR1 SGHNT and CDR2 YENEEA. CDR3 length equals 14 residues. The CDR3 is CASSLEVAGETQYF. CDR3 nucleotide sequence: TGTGCCAGCAGCTTAGAGGTGGCAGGGGAGACCCAGTACTTC.

The rearrangement uses TRBV5-1 and TRBJ2-1; D remains unclear. Trimming shortened V by 0 bases and J by 10 bases, and 8 bases separated the two germline ends. In germline, CDR1 is SGHRS, CDR2 YFSETQ. The CDR3 is 12 residues long. Written as DNA, the CDR3 is TGCGCCAGCAGCTTGGATGTCTTAGAGCAGTTCTTC. Translation gives CASSLDVLEQFF.

The chain carries TRBV7-2 and TRBJ2-7; D is perhaps TRBD2 (5 bases). Trimming left V 3 bases short and J 4 bases short, with 10 bases between. Per the germline V gene, CDR1 is SGHTA and CDR2 is FQGNSA. This CDR3 has 13 amino acids. The CDR3 loop is CASSFLRGYEQYF. DNA of the CDR3: TGTGCCAGCAGCTTCCTACGGGGATACGAGCAGTACTTC.

This clonotype was counted many times. The chain couples TRBV7-2 to TRBJ2-7, with D possibly being TRBD1 (5 bases). The CDR3 is 13 residues long. Germline V gene lookup returns CDR1 SGHTA and CDR2 FQGNSA. Trimming cost V 2 bases and J 2 bases, with 7 bases left between them. CDR3 sequence reads: CASSLTGTYEQYV. The DNA of the CDR3 is TGTGCCAGCAGCTTAACAGGAACCTACGAGCAGTACGTC.

The rearrangement links TRBV29-1 to TRBJ2-7, with 7 bases matching TRBD1. Germline CDR1 reads SQVTM; CDR2 reads ANQGSEA. This CDR3 region has 13 residues. The ends lost 7 bases at V and 3 bases at J; junction bases unmatched: 9. The CDR3 reads CSAQGRGIYEQYF. As DNA, the CDR3 is TGCAGCGCCCAGGGCAGGGGGATCTACGAGCAGTACTTC.

This clonotype was seen at least ten times. The chain carries TRBV18 and TRBJ1-3, with a tentative D call TRBD1 (6 bases). With 3 bases removed from V and 8 bases from J, the gap between germline ends came to 11 bases. CDR3 size: 13 residues. Germline V CDR1 and CDR2: KGHSH, LQKENI. As DNA, the CDR3 is TGTGCCAGCTCACCCCAGGGGAGAGACACCATATATTTT. This encodes CASSPQGRDTIYF. Filled out from reference TRBV18 and TRBJ1-3, the complete variable domain reads NAGVMQNPRHLVRRRGQEARLRCSPMKGHSHVYWYRQLPEEGLKFMVYLQKENIIDESGMPKERFSAEFPKEGPSILRIQQVVRGDSAAYFCASSPQGRDTIYFGEGSWLTVV.

The table lists this clonotype with many counts. This chain links TRBV6-5 with TRBJ1-5, with no clear D. The CDR3 contains 13 residues. Germline CDR1 is MNHEY and CDR2 is SVGAGI. Trimming took 0 bases from V and 7 from J, leaving 7 bases between them. CDR3 bases: TGTGCCAGCAGTTACTCAGGCGCGCAGCCCCAGCATTTT. This sequence encodes CASSYSGAQPQHF.

This clonotype appeared a few times. A much larger clone differs from this one at a single base, so this may be a read error. The chain joins TRBV6-5 to TRBJ1-2; D is ambiguous. This CDR3 has 14 amino acids. Germline-derived CDR1 and CDR2 are MNHEY and SVGAGI. The CDR3 here is CAGSYGRDVYGYTF. For the CDR3, the DNA is TGTGCCGGCAGTTACGGGAGAGATGTCTATGGCTACACCTTC.

V usage is TRBV5-1 and J usage is TRBJ2-1; 9 nucleotides match TRBD2. Losses at the gene ends were 5 bases for V and 5 bases for J; bases not matched to a gene: 11. Germline V gene data show CDR1 as SGHRS and CDR2 as YFSETQ. The CDR3 extends over 16 amino acids. The CDR3 here is CASSVLAGSRDNEQFF. CDR3 nucleotides: TGCGCCAGCAGTGTCCTAGCGGGATCGAGGGACAATGAGCAGTTCTTC.

This clonotype was counted ten times or more. The rearrangement uses TRBV7-9 and TRBJ2-2; D call uncertain. V lost 5 bases to trimming and J lost 3 bases, with 10 bases between them. CDR3 length: 14 residues. CDR1 and CDR2 from the germline V gene are SEHNR and FQNEAQ (reference sequence). The CDR3 DNA sequence: TGTGCCAGCAGCCCACTAACCTACACCGGGGAGCTGTTTTTT. Protein sequence: CASSPLTYTGELFF.

This clonotype was seen many times. The chain has TRBV12-3 or TRBV12-4 and TRBJ1-5; D gene uncertain. V dropped 3 bases and J dropped 4 bases, with 16 bases sitting between them. The CDR3 is 16 residues long. CDR3 in amino acids: CASSFGPRGGNQPQHF. CDR3 coding DNA: TGTGCCAGCAGTTTTGGTCCTCGGGGAGGGAATCAGCCCCAGCATTTT.

The sample holds a few counts of this clonotype. The chain has TRBV10-1 and TRBJ2-3; D uncertain. This CDR3 has 15 residues. The germline V gene encodes CDR1 WNHNN and CDR2 SYGVQD (reference sequence). V gave up 2 bases and J gave up 2 bases, with 11 bases separating them. CDR3 DNA: TGCGCCAGCAGTGAGATGGCCAGTCCCACAGATACGCAGTATTTT. It specifies CASSEMASPTDTQYF.